These 10 T cell receptor beta chains came from one sample sequenced in a study of cytomegalovirus exposure and HLA in healthy donors. The PCR used 60 Vbeta and 13 Jbeta primers. Method: immunoSEQ multiplex PCR; TCRdb's copy keeps in-frame clones and lacks some. The specimen's table records roughly 120,000 clones. Material for sequencing was PBMCs. Source of these receptors: a man aged 35 to 55 in good health and CMV-seropositive.

The rearrangement uses TRBV6-6 and TRBJ2-7, with D tentatively TRBD1 (6 bases). The CDR3 consists of 12 residues. Germline V lookup: CDR1 MNHNY, CDR2 SVGAGI (reference sequence). Trimming left V 9 bases short and J 3 bases short, with 12 bases between. The CDR3 region is CASWDTHYEQYF. The CDR3 region has the DNA TGTGCCAGTTGGGACACTCACTACGAGCAGTACTTC.

V gene TRBV10-3 combines with J gene TRBJ2-6; 7 bases agree with TRBD1. The CDR3 has 18 residues. In germline, CDR1 is ENHRY, CDR2 SYGVKD. J was trimmed by 2 bases and V by 11 bases; bases with no gene match: 18. The CDR3 coding sequence is TGTGCCTCAACCCACAGACAGGGCGATACTCCTGGGGCCAACGTCCTGACTTTC. This codes for CASTHRQGDTPGANVLTF.

Remarks on this clone: Additional DNA sequences in this sample encode the identical CDR3. The chain joins TRBV5-1 to TRBJ2-7, with 7 nucleotides matching TRBD1. CDR3 size: 17 residues. The germline CDR1 and CDR2 sequences are SGHRS and YFSETQ. With 1 base clipped from V and 5 bases from J, the junction kept 15 bases outside the gene matches. In DNA form, the CDR3 reads TGCGCCAGCAGCTTGAGAGGTTTGGCAGGGGGTGTCGACGAGCAGTACTTC. This gives the protein CASSLRGLAGGVDEQYF. The full variable domain, with the rest looked up from reference TRBV5-1 and TRBJ2-7, is KAGVTQTPRYLIKTRGQQVTLSCSPISGHRSVSWYQQTPGQGLQFLFEYFSETQRNKGNFPGRFSGRQFSNSRSEMNVSTLELGDSALYLCASSLRGLAGGVDEQYFGPGTRLTVT.

V gene TRBV6-5 combines with J gene TRBJ2-7; D gene uncertain. The CDR3 length is 13 residues. Germline loops: CDR1 MNHEY, CDR2 SVGAGI. The V gene lost 2 bases and the J gene lost 7 bases, with 12 bases spanning the gap. DNA of the CDR3: TGTGCCAGCAGTTACCCAGGTTCCTTTGAGCAGTACTTC. It translates to CASSYPGSFEQYF.

The rearrangement links TRBV5-6 to TRBJ1-2, with D uncertain. Germline CDR1 reads SGHDT; CDR2 reads YYEEEE. The CDR3 runs to 13 residues. Trimming stripped 0 bases from V and 6 bases from J, with 9 bases between. The CDR3 spells CASSLVVRDGYTF. CDR3 DNA: TGTGCCAGCAGCTTGGTAGTTCGGGATGGCTACACCTTC.

The V call is TRBV5-4, the J call TRBJ1-2; D not certain. Germline lookup yields CDR1 SGHNT and CDR2 YYREEE (reference sequence). V dropped 4 bases and J dropped 1 base, with 17 bases sitting between them. The CDR3 contains 16 residues. As DNA, the CDR3 is TGTGCCAGCAGCCCAGAGGCCGCCGGTTTTAACTATGGCTACACCTTC. As protein: CASSPEAAGFNYGYTF.

This chain links TRBV9 with TRBJ2-2; weak D call: TRBD2 (6 bases). This CDR3 has 14 residues. Trimming pared 5 bases from V and 3 bases from J, leaving 11 bases between. Germline loops: CDR1 SGDLS, CDR2 YYNGEE. CDR3 in amino acids: CASRAGLYTGELFF. The CDR3 DNA reads TGTGCCAGCAGGGCGGGACTTTACACCGGGGAGCTGTTTTTT. The full variable domain, its missing parts supplied by reference TRBV9 and TRBJ2-2, is DSGVTQTPKHLITATGQRVTLRCSPRSGDLSVYWYQQSLDQGLQFLIQYYNGEERAKGNILERFSAQQFPDLHSELNLSSLELGDSALYFCASRAGLYTGELFFGEGSRLTVL.

CDR3 nucleotide sequence: TGTGCCAGCAGTGAGGGGGGACAGTTGGAAGAGACCCAGTACTTC. Amino acids: CASSEGGQLEETQYF. The rearrangement links TRBV2 to TRBJ2-5; tentative D call: TRBD1 (7 bases). This CDR3 comprises 15 residues. V was cut by 3 bases and J by 3 bases, with 14 bases left in between. Per the germline V gene, CDR1 is SNHLY and CDR2 is FYNNEI.

The V and J genes are TRBV5-1 and TRBJ2-6; TRBD1 might be the D (5 bases). Per the germline V gene, CDR1 is SGHRS and CDR2 is YFSETQ. CDR3 length equals 16 residues. V lost 3 bases, J lost 0 bases, and 10 bases lay in between. The CDR3 spells CASSSLQGSGANVLTF. The CDR3 nucleotides are TGCGCCAGCAGCTCCCTTCAGGGCTCTGGGGCCAACGTCCTGACTTTC.

CDR3: CASSISSFTGELFF. CDR3 nucleotides: TGCGCCAGCAGTATTAGCAGTTTCACCGGGGAGCTGTTTTTT. The gene calls are TRBV5-1 and TRBJ2-2; D uncertain. The germline V gene has CDR1 SGHRS and CDR2 YFSETQ. CDR3 length equals 14 residues. V was trimmed by 5 bases and J by 4 bases, leaving 12 bases between them.